These T cell receptor beta chains were read from a single sample in a study of CD8+ T cells in alopecia areata. Measured with immunoSEQ multiplex PCR; TCRdb has only the in-frame clones, and not every one. This table has 150,000 to 200,000 clones, under 80% appearing once. The material sequenced was CD4+ T cells sorted from blood, taken at week 49, from a patient treated with tofacitinib. These receptors were collected from a human donor with alopecia areata. The CDR3 runs from the conserved cysteine through the conserved F or W. A D gene is named only where the DNA matches it firmly. Where a row states a size, it is once, few, many or the class of an expanded clone; other rows omit it.

D: NA; size: NA; V: TRBV30; J: TRBJ1-5; DNA: TGTGCCTGGAGTTTGGAAGAAAATCAGCCCCAGCATTTT; CDR3: CAWSLEENQPQHF
D: NA; size: few; V: TRBV29-1; J: TRBJ2-7; DNA: TGCAGCGCCACGCCAGGGGTGGGCGAGCAGTACTTC; CDR3: CSATPGVGEQYF
D: NA; size: once; V: TRBV18; J: TRBJ2-5; DNA: TGTGCCAGCTCACCGGGGATGGGACAAGAGACCCAGTACTTC; CDR3: CASSPGMGQETQYF
D: NA; size: NA; V: TRBV29-1; J: TRBJ1-5; DNA: TGCAGCGTTGGTGGGACAAGAAATCAGCCCCAGCATTTT; CDR3: CSVGGTRNQPQHF
D: NA; size: NA; V: TRBV14; J: TRBJ1-1; DNA: TGTGCCAGCAGCGTTACAGGGAACACTGAAGCTTTCTTT; CDR3: CASSVTGNTEAFF
D: NA; size: NA; V: TRBV29-1; J: TRBJ2-3; DNA: TGCAGCGTTGAAGGCCGACAGGTAACAGATACGCAGTATTTT; CDR3: CSVEGRQVTDTQYF
D: NA; size: NA; V: TRBV4-3; J: TRBJ2-1; DNA: TGCGCCAGCAGCCAAGATTGGATCAGCGGATGGGCCGATGAGCAGTTCTTC; CDR3: CASSQDWISGWADEQFF
D: TRBD1; size: few; V: TRBV5-1; J: TRBJ2-7; DNA: TGCGCCAGCAGCTTACCCTCGGGACAGTCCTACGAGCAGTACTTC; CDR3: CASSLPSGQSYEQYF
D: NA; size: few; V: TRBV29-1; J: TRBJ1-2; DNA: TGCAGCGTTGAACGGGGGCCTAACTATGGCTACACCTTC; CDR3: CSVERGPNYGYTF
D: NA; size: NA; V: TRBV28; J: TRBJ2-5; DNA: TGTGCCAGCAGTTTACGGGGAGAGACCCAGTACTTC; CDR3: CASSLRGETQYF
D: NA; size: NA; V: TRBV7-7; J: TRBJ2-3; DNA: TGTGCCAGCAGCTTAGGCGGGAACACAGATACGCAGTATTTT; CDR3: CASSLGGNTDTQYF
D: TRBD1; size: few; V: TRBV29-1; J: TRBJ2-1; DNA: TGCAGCGGCGGGCAGTCGCCCCGGGACAGTGAGCAGTTCTTC; CDR3: CSGGQSPRDSEQFF
D: NA; size: NA; V: TRBV4-3; J: TRBJ2-3; DNA: TGCGCCAGCAGCCAAGGCCAGGGAACCATGGATACGCAGTATTTT; CDR3: CASSQGQGTMDTQYF
D: NA; size: NA; V: TRBV19; J: TRBJ1-1; DNA: TGTGCCAGTAGTATGTTTGGGGGTATGAACACTGAAGCTTTCTTT; CDR3: CASSMFGGMNTEAFF
D: NA; size: NA; V: TRBV29-1; J: TRBJ1-2; DNA: TGCAGCGTTGAGTACAGTCATTATGGCTACACCTTC; CDR3: CSVEYSHYGYTF
D: NA; size: NA; V: TRBV18; J: TRBJ1-2; DNA: TGTGCCAGCTCACCCAAGGACCGGAATGGCTACACCTTC; CDR3: CASSPKDRNGYTF
D: NA; size: NA; V: TRBV27; J: TRBJ2-1; DNA: TGTGCCAGCTCGGATGGCAGGGGAAGACGGAATGAGCAGTTCTTC; CDR3: CASSDGRGRRNEQFF
D: NA; size: NA; V: TRBV4-3; J: TRBJ1-5; DNA: TGCGCCAGCGGAGACTCCTATAGCAATCAGCCCCAGCATTTT; CDR3: CASGDSYSNQPQHF
D: NA; size: NA; V: TRBV29-1; J: TRBJ2-7; DNA: TGCAGCGTTGTGGAGGAAACCTACGAGCAGTACTTC; CDR3: CSVVEETYEQYF
D: NA; size: NA; V: TRBV11-3; J: TRBJ2-1; DNA: TGTGCCAGCAGCTTAGCTGAGTCCGGCGAGCAGTTCTTC; CDR3: CASSLAESGEQFF
D: NA; size: NA; V: TRBV10-3; J: TRBJ1-3; DNA: TGTGCCATCAGTGAGAGGGAGGGGTCTGGAAACACCATATATTTT; CDR3: CAISEREGSGNTIYF
D: TRBD2; size: few; V: TRBV4-3; J: TRBJ2-7; DNA: TGCGCCAGCAGCCAAGACGGCGGGGGGCCCTACGAGCAGTACTTC; CDR3: CASSQDGGGPYEQYF